The 4 T cell receptor beta chains reported below all come from one sample, sequenced in a study of blood T cell repertoires in COVID-19. Libraries were prepared by immunoSEQ multiplex PCR; TCRdb keeps only in-frame clonotypes and omits some of them. The table lists 95,000 to 150,000 clones, roughly nine tenths of them singletons. Sample: peripheral blood. The receptor set was obtained from an older man with active or convalescent COVID-19.

The J gene is TRBJ2-1, the V gene TRBV12-3 or TRBV12-4, with D unresolved. V lost 2 bases and J lost 6, with 8 bases in between. This CDR3 spans 13 amino acids. The CDR3 is CASSLNYPNEQFF. CDR3 bases: TGTGCCAGCAGTTTAAATTATCCCAATGAGCAGTTCTTC.

At least ten counts were recorded for this clone. V usage is TRBV2 and J usage is TRBJ2-5; 12 bases align to TRBD2. CDR3 size: 14 residues. Germline V gene lookup returns CDR1 SNHLY and CDR2 FYNNEI. V shed 8 bases, J shed 5 bases, and the junction held 6 bases outside the gene matches. Written as DNA, the CDR3 is TGTGCCAGCCGTAACGGGACTAGCGGGGAGACCCAGTACTTC. Translation: CASRNGTSGETQYF.

This sequence joins TRBV6-5 and TRBJ2-7; D perhaps matches TRBD1 (6 bases). Germline V gene lookup returns CDR1 MNHEY and CDR2 SVGAGI. Trimming left V 5 bases short and J 0 bases short, with 11 bases between. The CDR3 has 14 residues. The CDR3 region is CASSPRDNSYEQYF. The CDR3 DNA reads as TGTGCCAGCAGTCCCCGGGACAACTCCTACGAGCAGTACTTC.

The chain recombines TRBV19 with TRBJ2-6; 9 bases are a match to TRBD1. Germline loops: CDR1 LNHDA, CDR2 SQIVND (reference sequence). V lost 4 bases and J lost 0; bases outside the gene matches: 4. The CDR3 is 17 residues long. CDR3 coding DNA: TGTGCCAGTAGTACGACAGGGGGGGGCTCTGGGGCCAACGTCCTGACTTTC. As protein: CASSTTGGGSGANVLTF.